Listed here are 8 T cell receptor delta chains from one sample, sequenced in a study of Vδ1+ human thymocytes. Study results and caveats: Thymic TRG and TRD repertoires appeared highly polyclonal.

No antigens are known for them. The template was reverse-transcribed extracted RNA. Multiplex PCR used pooled V-gene forward primers and a constant-region reverse primer to amplify CDR3s. TCRdb reapplied CATT to the multiplex PCR reads. This table has under 85,000 delta-chain clones, around 35% appearing once. What was sequenced was Vdelta1+ gamma-delta thymocytes from the thymus. The subset here: FACS-sorted CD3+ TCRalphabeta- TCRVdelta1+ TCRVdelta2- thymocytes. Receptors were obtained from a boy under three years old who had congenital heart surgery.

The V and J genes are TRDV1 and TRDJ1; 11 nucleotides match TRDD3. Losses at the gene ends were 4 bases for V and 2 bases for J; bases not matched to a gene: 18. Germline CDR1 reads TSWWSYY; CDR2 reads QGS. The CDR3 runs to 20 residues. CDR3 loop: CALGAKLPLLGDRLTDKLIF. Written as DNA, the CDR3 is TGTGCTCTTGGGGCCAAACTTCCCCTACTGGGGGATAGGCTGACCGATAAACTCATCTTT.

This chain connects TRDV1 to TRDJ1, with a tentative D call TRDD3 (5 bases). Trimming took off 0 bases at V and 5 bases at J, with 28 bases between the two ends. In germline, CDR1 is TSWWSYY, CDR2 QGS. The CDR3 runs to 20 residues. CDR3: CALGELLLNGASSLGDKLIF. CDR3 in DNA: TGTGCTCTTGGGGAACTTCTTCTAAATGGGGCAAGTTCTCTAGGAGATAAACTCATCTTT.

The chain recombines TRDV1 with TRDJ1, with 12 nucleotides matching TRDD3. Germline V gene data show CDR1 as TSWWSYY and CDR2 as QGS. There are 19 residues in the CDR3. The trim removed 8 bases at V and 2 bases at J, leaving 18 bases unmatched. The CDR3: CALYLHTPWGIRCTDKLIF. As DNA, the CDR3 is TGTGCTCTTTACCTTCACACCCCCTGGGGGATACGTTGTACCGATAAACTCATCTTT.

The chain joins TRDV1 to TRDJ1; 13 bases map to TRDD3. This CDR3 spans 21 amino acids. Germline CDR1 and CDR2: TSWWSYY and QGS. With V trimmed by 1 base and J by 1 base, 15 bases remained unmatched. Here the CDR3 reads CALGEQLPELLGDTGTDKLIF. Here the CDR3 DNA reads TGTGCTCTTGGGGAACAACTTCCTGAGCTACTGGGGGATACGGGCACCGATAAACTCATCTTT.

This clone has more than one count but fewer than ten. The rearrangement joins TRDV2 to TRDJ1; possibly TRDD3 for D (5 bases). Germline V gene data show CDR1 as GEAIGNYY and CDR2 as EKD. The CDR3 spans 12 residues. V was shortened by 6 bases and J by 2 bases, with 9 bases between the two germline ends. The CDR3 coding sequence is TGTGCCTGTCGACTGGTAACCGATAAACTCATCTTT. Translation: CACRLVTDKLIF.

About this clone: The DNA is left out, because the CDR3 cannot be placed on it with certainty; the CDR3 is given as TCRdb lists it. The chain recombines TRAV29/DV5 with TRDJ3; the tabulated D call, TRDD3, remains unverified against the DNA. Germline-derived CDR1 and CDR2 are NSMFDY and ISSIKDK. The CDR3 extends over 19 residues, inclusive of both ends. CDR3 loop: CSVLLCRNLIGWDTRQMFF.

J is TRDJ1 and V is TRDV1; 9 bases fit TRDD3. The CDR3 is 19 amino acids. V lost 5 bases to trimming and J lost 5 bases; unmatched junction nucleotides: 21. The germline CDR1 and CDR2 sequences are TSWWSYY and QGS. DNA for the CDR3: TGTGCTCTTGGGAAAGGGCCTTCCTCAACGTGGGGGATAGAGGATAAACTCATCTTT. Its translation: CALGKGPSSTWGIEDKLIF.

This clone was counted between two and nine times. The rearrangement uses TRDV1 and TRDJ1; 8 positions agree with TRDD3. From germline, CDR1 is TSWWSYY and CDR2 QGS. The CDR3 runs 25 residues. Trimming took 2 bases from V and 0 from J; bases not matched to a gene: 32. CDR3 nucleotides: TGTGCTCTTGGGGAATGGTCGACCTTACGATTGAGTGCTGGGGGAAAATACCGGGACACCGATAAACTCATCTTT. Encoded protein: CALGEWSTLRLSAGGKYRDTDKLIF.